Reported below is one T cell receptor (beta chain). The target antigen is unknown. V was clipped by 8 bases and J by 4 bases, with 14 bases between them. The germline V gene has CDR1 DFQATT and CDR2 SNEGSKA (reference sequence). The CDR3 covers 13 residues. TCRdb recomputed calls from the 5' RACE reads with MiXCR, one row per CDR3 protein. This table has roughly 340,000 distinct CDR3 sequences, more than 15% appearing once. The data were obtained in a study of T-cell memory formation after mild COVID-19. Looking at the study overall: Largely donor-specific sequence clusters came from a couple of donors. Notes on the study in general: Clones that contracted clustered mainly in CM and EM if CD4+ and in EMRA if CD8+.

J is TRBJ2-2 and V is TRBV20-1; D remains ambiguous. Sequenced: PBMCs or a T cell subset sorted from them (not recorded which). This sequence was found in a young man who had mild COVID-19 (a few samples of this study predate the infection). Cell type and time point are not known. CDR3 region: CSHLTGTTGELFF. In nucleotides, the CDR3 is TGCAGTCACTTGACGGGTACCACCGGGGAGCTGTTTTTT.